Presented here are 15 T cell receptor beta chains from one specimen sequenced in a study of T cell responses to AZD1222 COVID-19 vaccine. Clones were read by immunoSEQ multiplex PCR, and TCRdb kept only the in-frame ones, dropping some. The sample yields 100,000 to 150,000 clones, approximately 82% seen once. Here the sequenced sample was peripheral blood, taken 28 days after the second AZD1222 dose. Receptor source: an adult who received the AZD1222 COVID-19 vaccine.

This clone showed up just a few times. The chain employs TRBV20-1 and TRBJ2-3, with a tentative D call TRBD1 (6 bases). Germline CDR1 is DFQATT and CDR2 is SNEGSKA (reference sequence). The CDR3 length is 11 residues. The V end lost 6 bases, the J end lost 4 bases, and 8 bases lay between the germline ends. This CDR3 reads CSARTADTQYF. CDR3 bases: TGCAGTGCCCGGACAGCAGATACGCAGTATTTT.

The gene calls are TRBV10-2 and TRBJ1-1; D possibly corresponds to TRBD1 (6 bases). The CDR3 length is 16 residues. Trimming left V 3 bases short and J 4 bases short, with 18 bases between. Germline assignment: CDR1 WSHSY and CDR2 SAAADI. The DNA for the CDR3 is TGCGCCAGCAGTGATAAGGGGGGCGCGATGAGCACTGAAGCTTTCTTT. Its translation: CASSDKGGAMSTEAFF.

This clone appeared a single time. The J gene is TRBJ2-3, the V gene TRBV3-1 (or the pseudogene TRBV3-2), with 8 positions matching TRBD2. The germline V gene encodes CDR1 LGHDT and CDR2 YNNKEL (reference sequence). The CDR3 loop spans 14 amino acids. V was pared by 8 bases and J by 8 bases, with 12 bases of the junction left unmatched. The DNA for the CDR3 is TGTGCCAGCCGGGGGGGAGGGGCCTCTGGTACGCAGTATTTT. Its protein is CASRGGGASGTQYF.

The chain employs TRBV24-1 and TRBJ2-2, with D perhaps matching TRBD1 or TRBD2 (5 bases each). This CDR3 region has 16 residues. The V gene's germline CDR1 is KGHDR and CDR2 SFDVKD. The V gene lost 4 bases and the J gene lost 5 bases, with 16 bases spanning the gap. The CDR3 bases are TGTGCCACCAGTGACCCCCTGAGGGGATCTACCGGGGAGCTGTTTTTT. Translated: CATSDPLRGSTGELFF.

This chain uses TRBV7-2 with TRBJ1-2; perhaps TRBD1 as D (6 bases). There are 15 residues in the CDR3. Trimming took off 4 bases at V and 6 bases at J, with 18 bases between the two ends. Germline V gene lookup returns CDR1 SGHTA and CDR2 FQGNSA. The CDR3 nucleotides read TGTGCCAGCAGCTACTCAGGGGCCACAGGGAATGGCTACACCTTC. Its protein is CASSYSGATGNGYTF.

The chain links TRBV2 to TRBJ2-2; 9 bases are a match to TRBD2. The CDR3 is made up of 15 amino acids. Germline V gene data show CDR1 as SNHLY and CDR2 as FYNNEI. V trimming: 4 bases; J trimming: 8 bases; junction bases outside the gene matches: 8. Here the CDR3 reads CASSGLAGTGGELFF. CDR3 sequence (DNA): TGTGCCAGCAGTGGCCTAGCGGGGACTGGGGGGGAGCTGTTTTTT.

This rearrangement joins TRBV5-4 to TRBJ2-5, with D unresolved. Trimming cost V 3 bases and J 1 base, with 10 bases left between them. Looked up from germline, CDR1 is SGHNT and CDR2 is YYREEE (reference sequence). The length of the CDR3 is 14 residues. The CDR3 region has the DNA TGTGCCAGCAGCTCTGAGGACGGCCAAGAGACCCAGTACTTC. Its protein product is CASSSEDGQETQYF.

V gene TRBV7-9 combines with J gene TRBJ1-5; TRBD1 is a possible D gene (6 bases). Germline lookup yields CDR1 SEHNR and CDR2 FQNEAQ (reference sequence). The CDR3 consists of 14 residues. V shed 3 bases and J shed 4 bases, with 10 bases lying between them. This CDR3 reads CASSFSDRNQPQHF. CDR3 nucleotide sequence: TGTGCCAGCAGCTTCTCGGACAGAAATCAGCCCCAGCATTTT.

The chain couples TRBV11-3 to TRBJ2-3, with unresolved D. The germline CDR1 and CDR2 sequences are SGHNT and YENEEA. V was shortened by 0 bases and J by 6 bases, with 4 bases between the two germline ends. This CDR3 comprises 12 residues. The CDR3 bases are TGTGCCAGCAGCTTAGAGGGGGATACGCAGTATTTT. Translation: CASSLEGDTQYF.

The chain couples TRBV7-2 to TRBJ2-1; TRBD1 is a possible D gene (6 bases). The V end was cut by 1 base, the J end by 2 bases, with 12 bases between. The CDR3 sequence is 16 residues long. Per germline, CDR1 SGHTA and CDR2 FQGNSA. The CDR3 DNA sequence: TGTGCCAGCAGCTTAGAAGCAGGGGCCACCTACAATGAGCAGTTCTTC. Its translation is CASSLEAGATYNEQFF.

This chain connects TRBV18 to TRBJ1-1; D ambiguous. In germline, CDR1 is KGHSH, CDR2 LQKENI. This CDR3 has 15 amino acids. With 0 bases removed from V and 1 base from J, the gap between germline ends came to 9 bases. CDR3: CASSPPAVTNTEAFF. In DNA form, the CDR3 reads TGTGCCAGCTCACCACCGGCAGTAACGAACACTGAAGCTTTCTTT.

The chain combines TRBV18 with TRBJ1-5; TRBD1 agrees at 8 bases. With V trimmed by 4 bases and J by 4 bases, 0 bases remained unmatched. The length of the CDR3 is 13 residues. The germline CDR1 and CDR2 sequences are KGHSH and LQKENI. In DNA form, the CDR3 reads TGTGCCAGCTCACGGGACAGGAATCAGCCCCAGCATTTT. Its protein is CASSRDRNQPQHF. Full variable domain (outside the CDR3, taken from reference TRBV18 and TRBJ1-5): NAGVMQNPRHLVRRRGQEARLRCSPMKGHSHVYWYRQLPEEGLKFMVYLQKENIIDESGMPKERFSAEFPKEGPSILRIQQVVRGDSAAYFCASSRDRNQPQHFGDGTRLSIL.

This clone was detected only a few times. V gene TRBV5-1 combines with J gene TRBJ2-5; 8 nucleotides align to TRBD1. Looked up from germline, CDR1 is SGHRS and CDR2 is YFSETQ. The trim removed 0 bases at V and 4 bases at J, leaving 5 bases unmatched. CDR3 length: 15 residues. The CDR3 sequence is CASSLVGTGAETQYF. CDR3 sequence (DNA): TGCGCCAGCAGCTTGGTAGGGACAGGAGCAGAGACCCAGTACTTC.

The rearrangement joins TRBV19 to TRBJ2-7; D gene ambiguous. The CDR3 covers 14 residues. Trimming took off 6 bases at V and 2 bases at J, with 14 bases between the two ends. Germline loops: CDR1 LNHDA, CDR2 SQIVND (reference sequence). CDR3 sequence: CASSRMPLAYEQYF. CDR3 DNA: TGTGCCAGTAGCAGGATGCCACTGGCCTACGAGCAGTACTTC.

The chain recombines TRBV7-2 with TRBJ2-7, with TRBD2 identical over 8 bases. Trimming at V came to 2 bases and at J to 3 bases, leaving 6 bases not matched to a gene. There are 15 residues in the CDR3. CDR1 and CDR2 from the germline V gene are SGHTA and FQGNSA. CDR3 sequence reads: CASSLSGGGLYEQYF. CDR3 in DNA: TGTGCCAGCAGCTTATCCGGGGGGGGACTCTACGAGCAGTACTTC.